The clone carrying this TCR beta chain has only a few counts. Its antigen is not known. This entry is derived from a study of post-analysis software for immune sequencing data. General study points: Five TRBV segments occurring more often in patients than controls included TRBV5-6, TRBV5-1 and TRBV20-1.

This CDR3 comprises 17 residues. Trimming removed 3 bases from V and 4 bases from J; junction bases left unmatched: 13. Germline CDR1 is SGHTA and CDR2 is FQGNSA. Sequencing libraries made from TCR beta cDNA carried unique molecular identifiers. TCRdb independently ran MiXCR on the PCR reads; one entry per CDR3 protein. The sample holds fewer than 850,000 distinct CDR3 sequences, approximately 30% seen once. Sequences were obtained from blood. The TCR comes from a girl aged 10-17 years with multiple sclerosis. This chain links TRBV7-2 with TRBJ2-3; 7 nucleotides line up with TRBD2. CDR3 sequence (DNA): TGTGCCAGCAGCTTGGGGTCCAGCGGGATTCCCCCAGATACGCAGTATTTT. Translated, it gives CASSLGSSGIPPDTQYF.